The entry below describes one TCR beta chain. Its antigen is undetermined. The sample comes from a study of cytomegalovirus exposure and HLA in healthy donors. Primers included in the PCR were 60 Vbeta and 13 Jbeta primers. The data were produced by immunoSEQ multiplex PCR, yet TCRdb's version contains in-frame clones alone and is incomplete. The table lists around 140,000 clones, 75% to 80% of them singletons. Whole-study results and caveats: Serostatus for CMV was the only available immune exposure information.

Germline CDR1 and CDR2: LGHNT and FRNRAP. The CDR3 totals 13 residues. V dropped 2 bases and J dropped 7 bases, with 9 bases sitting between them. The gene calls are TRBV12-5 and TRBJ2-1; D uncertain. The sequencing input was PBMCs. The sequence was obtained from a woman aged 18-30 years in good health and CMV-seropositive. The CDR3 reads CASGLIDKNEQFF. For the CDR3, the DNA is TGTGCTAGTGGTTTGATCGACAAGAATGAGCAGTTCTTC.